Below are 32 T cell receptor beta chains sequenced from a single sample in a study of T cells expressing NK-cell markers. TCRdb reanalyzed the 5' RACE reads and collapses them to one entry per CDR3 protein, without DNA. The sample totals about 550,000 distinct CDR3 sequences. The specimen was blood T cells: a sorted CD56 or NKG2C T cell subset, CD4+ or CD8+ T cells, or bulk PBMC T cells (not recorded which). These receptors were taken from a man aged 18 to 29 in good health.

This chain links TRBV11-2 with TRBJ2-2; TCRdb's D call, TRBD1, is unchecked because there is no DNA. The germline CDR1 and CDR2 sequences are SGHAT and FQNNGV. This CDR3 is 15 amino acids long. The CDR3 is CASRGQVQNTGELFF.

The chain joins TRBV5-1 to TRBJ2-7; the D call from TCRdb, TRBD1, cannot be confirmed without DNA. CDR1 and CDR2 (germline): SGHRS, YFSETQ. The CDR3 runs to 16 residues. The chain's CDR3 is CASSLAGTGISYEQYF.

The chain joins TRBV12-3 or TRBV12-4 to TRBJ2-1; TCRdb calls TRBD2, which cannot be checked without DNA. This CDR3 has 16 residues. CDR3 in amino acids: CASSLSGGSQLGEQFF.

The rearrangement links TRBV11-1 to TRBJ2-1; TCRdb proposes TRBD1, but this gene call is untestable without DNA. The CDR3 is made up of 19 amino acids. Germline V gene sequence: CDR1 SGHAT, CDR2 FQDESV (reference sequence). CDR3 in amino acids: CASSLTGTGGPSSYNEQFF.

Here the CDR3 reads CASSQPGQVNTGELFF. The chain has TRBV5-6 and TRBJ2-2; TCRdb picks TRBD1, but there is no DNA to check that call. CDR3 length: 16 amino acids. CDR1 and CDR2 from the germline V gene are SGHDT and YYEEEE.

The CDR3 spells CASSQRPGGVKGINEQFF. The rearrangement uses TRBV3-1 and TRBJ2-1; the D call of TRBD1 rests on TCRdb alone, since no DNA is present to check it. CDR3 size: 18 residues. Germline CDR1 is LGHDT and CDR2 is YNNKEL (reference sequence).

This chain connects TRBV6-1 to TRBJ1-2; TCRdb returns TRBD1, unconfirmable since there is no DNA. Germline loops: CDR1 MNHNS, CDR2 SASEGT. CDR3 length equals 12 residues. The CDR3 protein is CASSGQGSGYTF.

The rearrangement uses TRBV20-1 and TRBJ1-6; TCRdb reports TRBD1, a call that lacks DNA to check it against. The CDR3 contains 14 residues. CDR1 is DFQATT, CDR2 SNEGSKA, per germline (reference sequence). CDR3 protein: CSASDTGVVSPLHF.

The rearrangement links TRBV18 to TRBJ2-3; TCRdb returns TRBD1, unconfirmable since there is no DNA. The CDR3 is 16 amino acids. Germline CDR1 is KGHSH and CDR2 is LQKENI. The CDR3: CASSPPPSAPTDTQYF.

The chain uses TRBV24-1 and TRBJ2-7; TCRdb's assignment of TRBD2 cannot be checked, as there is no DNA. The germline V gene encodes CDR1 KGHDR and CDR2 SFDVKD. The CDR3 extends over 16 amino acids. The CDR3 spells CATSDSGLAGGNEQYF.

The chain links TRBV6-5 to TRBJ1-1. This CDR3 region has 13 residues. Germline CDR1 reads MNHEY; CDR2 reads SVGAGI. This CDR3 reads CASSFSANTEAFF.

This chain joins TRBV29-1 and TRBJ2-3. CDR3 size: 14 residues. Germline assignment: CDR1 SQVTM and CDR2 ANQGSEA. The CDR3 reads CSVEYADSTDTQYF.

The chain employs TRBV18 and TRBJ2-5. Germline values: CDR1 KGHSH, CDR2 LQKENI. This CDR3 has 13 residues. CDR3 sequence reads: CASSPGVVETQYF. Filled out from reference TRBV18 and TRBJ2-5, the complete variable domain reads NAGVMQNPRHLVRRRGQEARLRCSPMKGHSHVYWYRQLPEEGLKFMVYLQKENIIDESGMPKERFSAEFPKEGPSILRIQQVVRGDSAAYFCASSPGVVETQYFGPGTRLLVL.

CDR3: CASSWGWGEDTEAFF. The chain carries TRBV7-2 and TRBJ1-1; absent DNA, TCRdb's TRBD1 call cannot be checked. Per the germline V gene, CDR1 is SGHTA and CDR2 is FQGNSA. The CDR3 runs 15 residues.

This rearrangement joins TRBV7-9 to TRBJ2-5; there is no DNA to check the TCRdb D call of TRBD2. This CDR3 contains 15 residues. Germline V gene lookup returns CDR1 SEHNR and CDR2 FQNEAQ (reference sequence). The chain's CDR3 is CASSLGTGLKETQYF.

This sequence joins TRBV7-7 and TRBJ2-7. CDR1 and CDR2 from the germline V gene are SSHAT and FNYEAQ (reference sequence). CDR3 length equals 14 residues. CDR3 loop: CASSPRNTPYEQYF.

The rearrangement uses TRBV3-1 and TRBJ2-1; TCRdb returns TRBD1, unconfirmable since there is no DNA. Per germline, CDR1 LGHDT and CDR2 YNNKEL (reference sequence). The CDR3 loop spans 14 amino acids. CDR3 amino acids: CASRRTDSYNEQFF.

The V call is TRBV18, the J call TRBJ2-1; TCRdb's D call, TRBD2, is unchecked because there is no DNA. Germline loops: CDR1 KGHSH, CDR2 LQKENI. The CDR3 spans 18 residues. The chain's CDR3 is CASSPYHGRLAGGNEQFF.

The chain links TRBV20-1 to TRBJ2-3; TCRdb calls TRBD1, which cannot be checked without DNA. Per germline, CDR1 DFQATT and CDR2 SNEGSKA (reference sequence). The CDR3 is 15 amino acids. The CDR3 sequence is CSARDPFRVMDTQYF.

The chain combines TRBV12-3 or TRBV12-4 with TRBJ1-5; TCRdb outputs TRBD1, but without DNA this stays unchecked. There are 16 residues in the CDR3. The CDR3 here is CASSLADRGPNQPQHF.

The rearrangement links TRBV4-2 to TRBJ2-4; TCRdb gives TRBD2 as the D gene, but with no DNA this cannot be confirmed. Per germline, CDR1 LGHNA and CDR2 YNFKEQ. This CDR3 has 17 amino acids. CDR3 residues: CASSQGRQDGAKNIQYF.

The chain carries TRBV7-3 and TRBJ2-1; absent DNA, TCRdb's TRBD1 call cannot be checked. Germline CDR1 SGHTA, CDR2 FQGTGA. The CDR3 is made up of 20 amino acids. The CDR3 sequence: CASSSVPGTGHIRDGNEQFF.

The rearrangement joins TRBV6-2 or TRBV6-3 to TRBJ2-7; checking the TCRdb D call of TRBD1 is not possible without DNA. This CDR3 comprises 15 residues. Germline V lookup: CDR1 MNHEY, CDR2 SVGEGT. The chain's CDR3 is CASSTGRGLPPEQYF.

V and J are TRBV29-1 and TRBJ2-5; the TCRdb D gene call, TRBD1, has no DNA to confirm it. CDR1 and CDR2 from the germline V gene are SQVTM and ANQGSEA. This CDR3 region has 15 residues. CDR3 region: CSVELQGQAQETQYF.

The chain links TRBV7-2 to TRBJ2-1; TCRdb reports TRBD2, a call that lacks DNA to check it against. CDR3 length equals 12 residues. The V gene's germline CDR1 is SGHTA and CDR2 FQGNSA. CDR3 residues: CASSFLAAEQFF.

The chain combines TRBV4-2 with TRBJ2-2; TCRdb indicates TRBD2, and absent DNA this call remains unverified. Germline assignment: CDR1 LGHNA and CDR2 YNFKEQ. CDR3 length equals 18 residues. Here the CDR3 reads CASSQDMGTSGSTGELFF.

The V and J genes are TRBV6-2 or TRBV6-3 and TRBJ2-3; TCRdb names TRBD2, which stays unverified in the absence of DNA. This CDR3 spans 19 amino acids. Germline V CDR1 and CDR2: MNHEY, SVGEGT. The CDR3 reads CASSLGTSGRAMGTDTQYF.

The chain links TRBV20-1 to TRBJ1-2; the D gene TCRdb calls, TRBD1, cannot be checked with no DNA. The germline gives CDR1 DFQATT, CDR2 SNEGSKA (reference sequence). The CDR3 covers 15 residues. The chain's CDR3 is CSARDGQGGLYGYTF.

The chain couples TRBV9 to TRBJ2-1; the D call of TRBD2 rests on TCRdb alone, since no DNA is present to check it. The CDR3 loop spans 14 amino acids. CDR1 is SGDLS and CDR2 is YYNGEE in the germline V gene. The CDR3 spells CASSVVAYYNEQFF.

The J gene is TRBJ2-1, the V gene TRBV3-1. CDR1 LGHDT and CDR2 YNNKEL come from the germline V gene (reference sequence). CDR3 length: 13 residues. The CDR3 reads CASSQDATAEQFF.

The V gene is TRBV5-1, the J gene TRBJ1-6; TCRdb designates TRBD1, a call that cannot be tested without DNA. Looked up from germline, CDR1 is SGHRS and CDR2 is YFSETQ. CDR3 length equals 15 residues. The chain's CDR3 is CASSIGQEANSPLHF.

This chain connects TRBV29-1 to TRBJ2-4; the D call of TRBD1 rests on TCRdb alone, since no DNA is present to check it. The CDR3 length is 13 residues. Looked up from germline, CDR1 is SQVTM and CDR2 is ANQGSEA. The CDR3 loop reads CSGVQGAKNIQYF.